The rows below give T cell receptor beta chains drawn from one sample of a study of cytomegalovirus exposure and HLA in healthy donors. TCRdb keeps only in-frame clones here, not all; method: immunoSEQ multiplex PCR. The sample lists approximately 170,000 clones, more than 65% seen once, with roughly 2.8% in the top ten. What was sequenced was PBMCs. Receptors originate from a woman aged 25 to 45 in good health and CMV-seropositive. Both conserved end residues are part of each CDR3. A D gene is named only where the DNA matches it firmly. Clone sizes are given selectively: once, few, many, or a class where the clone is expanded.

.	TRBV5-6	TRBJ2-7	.	CASSQPARYEQYF	TGTGCCAGCAGCCAACCTGCACGGTACGAGCAGTACTTC
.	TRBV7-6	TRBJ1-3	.	CASSLARWGRSSSGNTIYF	TGTGCCAGCAGCTTAGCGCGGTGGGGCAGATCCTCCTCTGGAAACACCATATATTTT
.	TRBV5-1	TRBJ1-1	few	CASSWQGGNTEAFF	TGCGCCAGCAGCTGGCAGGGAGGGAACACTGAAGCTTTCTTT
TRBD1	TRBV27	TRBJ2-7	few	CASGSTQGTYEQYF	TGTGCCAGCGGGTCCACACAGGGGACCTACGAGCAGTACTTC
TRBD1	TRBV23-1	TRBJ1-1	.	CASTHSGGRGRGTEAFF	TGCGCCAGCACTCATTCAGGGGGCAGGGGACGGGGAACTGAAGCTTTCTTT
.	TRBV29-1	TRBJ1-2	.	CSGLSGSGGYTF	TGCAGCGGACTAAGCGGGTCGGGGGGCTACACCTTC
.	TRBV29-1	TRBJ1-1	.	CSVHIDRRLNTEAFF	TGCAGCGTCCACATCGACAGGAGGCTTAACACTGAAGCTTTCTTT
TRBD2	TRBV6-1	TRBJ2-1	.	CASSDGTSGRGNEQFF	TGTGCCAGCAGTGACGGGACTAGCGGGAGGGGCAATGAGCAGTTCTTC
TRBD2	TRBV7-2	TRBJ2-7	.	CASSLLWTSGDEQYF	TGTGCCAGCAGCTTGCTTTGGACTAGCGGAGACGAGCAGTACTTC
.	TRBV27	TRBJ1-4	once	CASSRGFANEKLFF	TGTGCCAGCAGTAGGGGTTTTGCTAATGAAAAACTGTTTTTT
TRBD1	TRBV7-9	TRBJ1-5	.	CASSLGQGPWPQHF	TGTGCCAGCAGCTTAGGACAGGGGCCCTGGCCCCAGCATTTT
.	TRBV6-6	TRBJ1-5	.	CASSSDRPYSNQPQHF	TGTGCCAGCAGTTCAGACAGGCCTTATAGCAATCAGCCCCAGCATTTT
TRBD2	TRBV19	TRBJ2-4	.	CASSIGLAGVNIQYF	TGTGCCAGTAGTATAGGACTAGCGGGAGTGAACATTCAGTACTTC
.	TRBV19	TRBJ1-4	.	CASRWSEELFF	TGTGCCAGTCGGTGGAGTGAAGAACTGTTTTTT
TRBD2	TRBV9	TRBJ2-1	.	CASSARSGRLDEQFF	TGTGCCAGCAGCGCACGTAGCGGGAGGTTGGATGAGCAGTTCTTC
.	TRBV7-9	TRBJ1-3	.	CASSGNLGGTGNTIYF	TGTGCCAGCAGCGGAAACCTTGGGGGGACTGGAAACACCATATATTTT
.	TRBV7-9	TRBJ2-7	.	CSSSFGRKVLDEQYF	TGTTCCAGCAGCTTTGGCAGGAAAGTGTTGGACGAGCAGTACTTC
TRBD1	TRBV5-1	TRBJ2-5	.	CASMGTGGSVRETQYF	TGCGCCAGTATGGGGACAGGGGGTTCTGTTAGAGAGACCCAGTACTTC
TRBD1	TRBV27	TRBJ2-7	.	CASSSAPTGHSYEQYF	TGTGCCAGCAGTTCCGCCCCGACAGGGCACTCCTACGAGCAGTACTTC
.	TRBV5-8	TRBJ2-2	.	CASSLRRGYTGELFF	TGTGCCAGCAGCTTGCGCAGGGGCTACACCGGGGAGCTGTTTTTT
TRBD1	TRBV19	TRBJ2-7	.	CASSIGTGASLGQYF	TGTGCCAGTAGTATTGGGACAGGGGCGAGTCTTGGGCAGTACTTC
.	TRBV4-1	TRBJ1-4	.	CASSHRGKLFF	TGCGCCAGCAGCCATAGGGGAAAACTGTTTTTT
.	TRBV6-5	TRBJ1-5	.	CASSYSGPWSNQPQHF	TGTGCCAGCAGTTACTCGGGGCCATGGAGCAATCAGCCCCAGCATTTT
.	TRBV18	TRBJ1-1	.	CASSPDSHTEAFF	TGTGCCAGCTCACCGGACAGCCACACTGAAGCTTTCTTT
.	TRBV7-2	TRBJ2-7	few	CASSSLYEQYF	TGTGCCAGCAGCTCACTTTACGAGCAGTACTTC
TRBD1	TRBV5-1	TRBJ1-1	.	CASSLDRAGNTEAFF	TGCGCCAGCAGCCTTGACAGGGCGGGGAACACTGAAGCTTTCTTT
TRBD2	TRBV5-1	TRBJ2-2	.	CASSYTKTSGRAGELFF	TGCGCCAGCAGTTACACCAAGACTAGCGGGAGGGCAGGGGAGCTGTTTTTT
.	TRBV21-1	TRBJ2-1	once	CASSRGASYNEQFF	TGTGCCAGCAGCAGAGGAGCCTCCTACAATGAGCAGTTCTTC
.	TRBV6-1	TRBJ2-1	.	CASSLAEFTYNEQFF	TGTGCCAGCAGTTTAGCGGAGTTTACCTACAATGAGCAGTTCTTC
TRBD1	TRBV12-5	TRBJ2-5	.	CASGLMDRGQRTQYF	TGTGCTAGTGGTTTGATGGACAGGGGCCAGCGGACCCAGTACTTC
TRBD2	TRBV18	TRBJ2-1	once	CASSLRSVRTSGDNEQFF	TGTGCCAGCTCACTTCGTTCTGTACGGACTAGCGGGGACAATGAGCAGTTCTTC
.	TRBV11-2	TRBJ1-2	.	CASSLPTQGSADYGYTF	TGTGCCAGCAGCTTACCGACACAGGGATCGGCCGATTATGGCTACACCTTC
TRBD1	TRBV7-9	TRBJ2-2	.	CSSSIYRGEHTGELFF	TGTTCCAGCAGCATATACAGGGGAGAGCACACCGGGGAGCTGTTTTTT
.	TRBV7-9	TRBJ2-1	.	CASSLTPSSYNEQFF	TGTGCCAGCAGCTTAACCCCGAGCTCCTACAATGAGCAGTTCTTC
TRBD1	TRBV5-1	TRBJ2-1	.	CASSPGTAIGNEQFF	TGCGCCAGCAGCCCCGGGACAGCGATTGGCAATGAGCAGTTCTTC
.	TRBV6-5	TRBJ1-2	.	CASRDTYGYTF	TGTGCCAGCAGGGACACCTATGGCTACACCTTC
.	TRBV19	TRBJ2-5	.	CASTSGETQYF	TGTGCCAGTACCTCGGGAGAGACCCAGTACTTC
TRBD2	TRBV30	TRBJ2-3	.	CAWSPKREFPDTQYF	TGTGCCTGGAGTCCTAAGCGGGAGTTCCCAGATACGCAGTATTTT
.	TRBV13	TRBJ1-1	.	CASTDQGGALTEAFF	TGTGCCAGCACCGACCAAGGGGGAGCTCTTACTGAAGCTTTCTTT
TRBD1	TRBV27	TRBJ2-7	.	CASSLRQGFGYEQYF	TGTGCCAGCAGTTTACGACAGGGGTTCGGGTACGAGCAGTACTTC
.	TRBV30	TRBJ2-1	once	CAWSVGGGSYNEQFF	TGTGCCTGGAGTGTAGGAGGAGGCTCCTACAATGAGCAGTTCTTC
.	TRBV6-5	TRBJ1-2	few	CASSYSKGGFDYGYTF	TGTGCCAGCAGTTACTCGAAAGGGGGATTTGACTATGGCTACACCTTC
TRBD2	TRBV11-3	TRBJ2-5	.	CASSLRPGSGRGEETQYF	TGTGCCAGCAGCTTAAGGCCCGGGAGCGGGAGGGGGGAAGAGACCCAGTACTTC
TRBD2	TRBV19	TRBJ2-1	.	CASSMGTSCNEQFF	TGTGCCAGTAGTATGGGGACTAGCTGCAATGAGCAGTTCTTC
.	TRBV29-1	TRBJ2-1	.	CSVEFDRDKPYNEQFF	TGCAGCGTTGAATTTGATCGGGACAAGCCCTACAATGAGCAGTTCTTC
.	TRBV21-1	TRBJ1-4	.	CASTLSGQGVNEKLFF	TGTGCCAGCACCTTATCCGGACAGGGGGTTAACGAAAAACTGTTTTTT
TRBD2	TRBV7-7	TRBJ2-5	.	CASSSGGETQYF	TGTGCCAGCAGCTCCGGGGGGGAGACCCAGTACTTC
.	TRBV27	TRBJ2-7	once	CASSLAGPYEQYF	TGTGCCAGCAGTTTGGCAGGTCCCTACGAGCAGTACTTC
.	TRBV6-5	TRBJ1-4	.	CASSSSMYPDEKLFF	TGTGCCAGCAGTTCCTCGATGTATCCAGATGAAAAACTGTTTTTT
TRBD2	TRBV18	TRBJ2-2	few	CASSPLAGADTGELFF	TGTGCCAGCTCACCTCTAGCGGGAGCAGACACCGGGGAGCTGTTTTTT
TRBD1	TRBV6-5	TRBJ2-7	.	CASSFLPRGNNEQYF	TGTGCCAGCAGTTTCCTCCCCAGGGGGAATAACGAGCAGTACTTC
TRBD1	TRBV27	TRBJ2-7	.	CASTRGQGTEQYF	TGTGCCAGCACACGGGGACAGGGCACCGAGCAGTACTTC
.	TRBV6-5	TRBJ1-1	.	CASRASTGLGAEAFF	TGTGCCAGCAGGGCTTCCACAGGTTTAGGAGCTGAAGCTTTCTTT
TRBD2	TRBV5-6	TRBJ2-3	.	CASSLREGTDTQYF	TGTGCCAGCAGCTTGCGGGAGGGGACAGATACGCAGTATTTT
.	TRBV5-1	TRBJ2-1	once	CASSLADGSSYNEQFF	TGCGCCAGCAGCTTGGCCGACGGGAGCTCCTACAATGAGCAGTTCTTC
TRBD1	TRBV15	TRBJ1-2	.	CATSRTQGVGDGYTF	TGTGCCACCAGCAGAACACAGGGGGTAGGGGATGGCTACACCTTC
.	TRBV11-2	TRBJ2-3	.	CASSLGSRGNTDTQYF	TGTGCCAGCAGCTTAGGTAGCAGGGGAAACACAGATACGCAGTATTTT
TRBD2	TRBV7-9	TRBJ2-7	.	CASSPVAGARNEQYF	TGTGCCAGCAGCCCCGTCGCGGGAGCTCGGAACGAGCAGTACTTC
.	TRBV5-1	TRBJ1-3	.	CASSFSIGVGNTIYF	TGCGCCAGCAGCTTTTCCATCGGGGTTGGAAACACCATATATTTT